The 23 T cell receptor beta chains presented below share a single source sample, sequenced in a study of T-cell reconstitution after alpha-beta-depleted transplantation in children. Preparation of the TCRbeta library was carried out with unique molecular identifiers. MiXCR, applied by TCRdb to the PCR reads, yields one record per CDR3 protein. The table shows roughly 120,000 distinct CDR3 sequences, with over 9% occurring only once. Material: PBMCs from the stem cell graft donor, obtained from the stem cell graft. The receptors originated from a human donor who donated a stem cell graft to a child with acute lymphoblastic leukemia.

There are many counts of this clonotype. V is TRBV20-1 and J is TRBJ1-5; D perhaps matches TRBD1 (5 bases). The length of the CDR3 is 12 residues. The ends were cut back, 6 bases at V and 9 bases at J, with 15 bases in the middle. Germline assignment: CDR1 DFQATT and CDR2 SNEGSKA (reference sequence). The CDR3 bases are TGCAGTGCCCCTAGGCCGGGACGGCCCCAGCATTTT. The encoded protein is CSAPRPGRPQHF.

In this sample, this clonotype turned up many times. This chain joins TRBV7-2 and TRBJ2-7; D call uncertain. This CDR3 is 16 amino acids long. V lost 2 bases, J lost 2 bases, and 16 bases lay in between. Germline V lookup: CDR1 SGHTA, CDR2 FQGNSA. The CDR3 reads CASSLQRQELAYEQYF. In DNA, the CDR3 is TGTGCCAGCAGCTTACAACGGCAAGAATTGGCCTACGAGCAGTACTTC.

This clonotype was seen many times. The V gene is TRBV5-1, the J gene TRBJ2-1, with 7 bases fitting TRBD2. Trimming took 0 bases from V and 4 from J; bases not matched to a gene: 7. The CDR3 contains 16 residues. CDR1 is SGHRS and CDR2 is YFSETQ in the germline V gene. CDR3 nucleotides: TGCGCCAGCAGCTTGGCGCGGACTAGAACTTACAATGAGCAGTTCTTC. This translates into CASSLARTRTYNEQFF. Complete variable domain (other parts from reference TRBV5-1 and TRBJ2-1): KAGVTQTPRYLIKTRGQQVTLSCSPISGHRSVSWYQQTPGQGLQFLFEYFSETQRNKGNFPGRFSGRQFSNSRSEMNVSTLELGDSALYLCASSLARTRTYNEQFFGPGTRLTVL.

Many counts were recorded for this clonotype. V and J are TRBV5-1 and TRBJ2-1; D gene unclear. V lost 2 bases to trimming and J lost 7 bases, with 7 bases between them. Germline assignment: CDR1 SGHRS and CDR2 YFSETQ. The CDR3 sequence is 12 residues long. The CDR3 sequence is CASSFRTNEQFF. The CDR3 nucleotides are TGCGCCAGCAGCTTCCGGACGAATGAGCAGTTCTTC.

Ten or more counts support this clonotype. The J gene is TRBJ2-3, the V gene TRBV6-5; 16 positions agree with TRBD2. Germline V gene lookup returns CDR1 MNHEY and CDR2 SVGAGI. The CDR3 covers 18 residues. J lost 5 bases, V lost 6 bases, and 11 bases had no gene match. CDR3 bases: TGTGCCAGCAGCCGCCCCGGGACTAGCGGGAGGGCGGGAGATACGCAGTATTTT. Amino acid sequence: CASSRPGTSGRAGDTQYF.

The rearrangement links TRBV9 to TRBJ2-5, with 9 nucleotides matching TRBD1. V lost 3 bases, J lost 4 bases, and 4 bases stayed unmatched. The CDR3 is 14 residues long. Per the germline V gene, CDR1 is SGDLS and CDR2 is YYNGEE. CDR3 in amino acids: CASSDTGGAETQYF. As DNA, the CDR3 is TGTGCCAGCAGCGACACAGGGGGCGCAGAGACCCAGTACTTC.

The table lists this clonotype with a few counts. The V gene is TRBV3-1, the J gene TRBJ2-5; TRBD1 or TRBD2 may be the D gene (5 bases each). Germline CDR1 reads LGHDT; CDR2 reads YNNKEL (reference sequence). The CDR3 loop spans 17 amino acids. Trimming took off 10 bases at V and 3 bases at J, with 27 bases between the two ends. CDR3 sequence (DNA): TGTGCCACCTCCAAACACGGGACCAAACAGTGGGAAGAGACCCAGTACTTC. This codes for CATSKHGTKQWEETQYF.

This clonotype showed up many times. The J gene is TRBJ1-1, the V gene TRBV10-3, with D perhaps matching TRBD1 (5 bases). The CDR3 is made up of 13 amino acids. V was shortened by 7 bases and J by 3 bases, with 12 bases between the two germline ends. In germline, CDR1 is ENHRY, CDR2 SYGVKD. In nucleotides, the CDR3 is TGTGCCATCAAGGAGGGGAGGTACACTGAAGCTTTCTTT. This codes for CAIKEGRYTEAFF.

Ten or more counts support this clonotype. CDR3 sequence reads: CASSPLGGSLETQYF. The CDR3 nucleotides are TGTGCCAGCAGCCCCCTGGGGGGTAGTCTGGAGACCCAGTACTTC. The chain is built from TRBV9 and TRBJ2-5; D is possibly TRBD2 (6 bases). Germline V gene lookup returns CDR1 SGDLS and CDR2 YYNGEE. The CDR3 spans 15 residues. The V gene lost 4 bases and the J gene lost 5 bases, with 18 bases spanning the gap.

This clonotype has at least ten counts. The chain is built from TRBV20-1 and TRBJ2-5, with TRBD2 matching over 10 bases. Germline V gives CDR1 DFQATT, CDR2 SNEGSKA (reference sequence). V was clipped by 5 bases and J by 4 bases; unmatched bases: 7. The CDR3 sequence is 14 residues long. The CDR3 DNA sequence: TGCAGTGCTTGGCTTAGCGGGGGGCCAGAGACCCAGTACTTC. Amino acid sequence: CSAWLSGGPETQYF.

This clonotype occurred many times. The chain uses TRBV6-2 or TRBV6-3 and TRBJ2-5, with 7 bases aligning to TRBD2. V lost 5 bases to trimming and J lost 2 bases; unmatched junction nucleotides: 11. CDR1 MNHEY and CDR2 SVGEGT come from the germline V gene. There are 16 residues in the CDR3. In DNA form, the CDR3 reads TGTGCCAGCAGTCCTCCCCCGGGACTATTACAAGAGACCCAGTACTTC. This sequence encodes CASSPPPGLLQETQYF.

This clonotype was counted at least ten times. The V gene is TRBV5-1, the J gene TRBJ2-2; no reliable D call. V was pared by 3 bases and J by 2 bases, with 8 bases between. This CDR3 is 14 amino acids long. Per germline, CDR1 SGHRS and CDR2 YFSETQ. The CDR3 nucleotides read TGCGCCAGCAGCTACGACCTAAACACCGGGGAGCTGTTTTTT. As protein: CASSYDLNTGELFF.

This clonotype was recorded at least ten times. V is TRBV7-2 and J is TRBJ2-3; 11 nucleotides match TRBD2. V lost 5 bases to trimming and J lost 3 bases; unmatched junction nucleotides: 4. The CDR3 is made up of 15 amino acids. Germline V gives CDR1 SGHTA, CDR2 FQGNSA. The CDR3 DNA is TGTGCCAGCAGCCCACTAGCGGGGGTGACAGATACGCAGTATTTT. Amino acids: CASSPLAGVTDTQYF.

This clonotype was counted at least ten times. The chain carries TRBV5-1 and TRBJ1-3; a possible D gene is TRBD1 (5 bases). This CDR3 region has 15 residues. Trimming shortened V by 5 bases and J by 0 bases, and 12 bases separated the two germline ends. Germline-derived CDR1 and CDR2 are SGHRS and YFSETQ. The CDR3 DNA sequence: TGCGCCAGCAGAGGGGCCAGGGACTCTGGAAACACCATATATTTT. This gives the protein CASRGARDSGNTIYF.

This clonotype was picked up many times. The chain links TRBV19 to TRBJ2-2, with 8 bases matching TRBD2. V was clipped by 11 bases and J by 6 bases; unmatched bases: 14. Germline V lookup: CDR1 LNHDA, CDR2 SQIVND (reference sequence). The CDR3 runs 15 residues. CDR3 sequence: CAALGRERGAGELFF. The CDR3 DNA reads as TGTGCCGCCCTCGGGAGGGAGCGAGGTGCCGGGGAGCTGTTTTTT.

This clonotype has a count of ten or more. The chain recombines TRBV7-9 with TRBJ2-7, with a weak D call TRBD2 (5 bases). Germline loops: CDR1 SEHNR, CDR2 FQNEAQ (reference sequence). The V gene lost 3 bases and the J gene lost 5 bases, with 8 bases spanning the gap. This CDR3 spans 12 amino acids. The CDR3 DNA is TGTGCCAGCAGCTTTACGGAGGACGAGCAGTACTTC. It codes for CASSFTEDEQYF. Based on the CDR3 plus reference TRBV7-9 and TRBJ2-7, the full variable domain is DTGVSQNPRHKITKRGQNVTFRCDPISEHNRLYWYRQTLGQGPEFLTYFQNEAQLEKSRLLSDRFSAERPKGSFSTLEIQRTEQGDSAMYLCASSFTEDEQYFGPGTRLTVT.

This clonotype has ten or more counts. The chain uses TRBV5-6 and TRBJ2-7; D remains ambiguous. Germline V gives CDR1 SGHDT, CDR2 YYEEEE. V shed 3 bases and J shed 2 bases, with 3 bases lying between them. The CDR3 loop spans 11 amino acids. The chain's CDR3 is CASSWAYEQYF. In nucleotides, the CDR3 is TGTGCCAGCAGCTGGGCCTACGAGCAGTACTTC. Filled out from reference TRBV5-6 and TRBJ2-7, the complete variable domain reads DAGVTQSPTHLIKTRGQQVTLRCSPKSGHDTVSWYQQALGQGPQFIFQYYEEEERQRGNFPDRFSGHQFPNYSSELNVNALLLGDSALYLCASSWAYEQYFGPGTRLTVT.

In its sample, this clonotype was seen many times. DNA for the CDR3: TGTGCCAGCAGCCGGGACAGGGGAGTTGGAAAACTGTTTTTT. Protein product: CASSRDRGVGKLFF. The rearrangement joins TRBV2 to TRBJ1-4, with 10 bases fitting TRBD1. Looked up from germline, CDR1 is SNHLY and CDR2 is FYNNEI. Trimming removed 6 bases from V and 10 bases from J; junction bases left unmatched: 8. This CDR3 region has 14 residues.

The sample holds many counts of this clonotype. The chain joins TRBV9 to TRBJ1-3; D unresolved. Trimming took 4 bases from V and 0 from J, leaving 11 bases between them. CDR1 and CDR2 (germline): SGDLS, YYNGEE. The CDR3 has 15 residues. Written as DNA, the CDR3 is TGTGCCAGCAGCCCGAGGACGTCCTCTGGAAACACCATATATTTT. Protein sequence: CASSPRTSSGNTIYF.

This clonotype was counted at least ten times. V usage is TRBV7-2 and J usage is TRBJ2-3; TRBD2 might be the D (7 bases). Germline assignment: CDR1 SGHTA and CDR2 FQGNSA. This CDR3 has 14 residues. With 6 bases removed from V and 6 bases from J, the gap between germline ends came to 16 bases. CDR3 loop: CASRTGRGGDTQYF. The CDR3 region has the DNA TGTGCCAGCAGGACGGGAAGGGGGGGCGATACGCAGTATTTT.

There are many counts of this clonotype. This rearrangement joins TRBV7-3 to TRBJ2-1; tentative D call: TRBD2 (5 bases). Trimming removed 4 bases from V and 0 bases from J, with 13 bases in between. The CDR3 loop spans 16 amino acids. Germline CDR1 is SGHTA and CDR2 is FQGTGA. CDR3 in amino acids: CASSSQGSSSYNEQFF. The CDR3 coding sequence is TGTGCCAGCAGCTCCCAAGGGAGTTCCTCCTACAATGAGCAGTTCTTC.

There are many counts of this clonotype. The V call is TRBV9, the J call TRBJ1-2; D not resolved. This CDR3 contains 15 residues. Looked up from germline, CDR1 is SGDLS and CDR2 is YYNGEE. The V and J ends lost 1 base and 2 bases respectively, with 12 bases between them. The CDR3 loop reads CASSVPGSGNYGYTF. The CDR3 coding sequence is TGTGCCAGCAGCGTACCGGGCTCTGGGAACTATGGCTACACCTTC. Combining the CDR3 with reference TRBV9 and TRBJ1-2 gives the whole variable domain DSGVTQTPKHLITATGQRVTLRCSPRSGDLSVYWYQQSLDQGLQFLIQYYNGEERAKGNILERFSAQQFPDLHSELNLSSLELGDSALYFCASSVPGSGNYGYTFGSGTRLTVV.

This clonotype has ten or more counts. This chain links TRBV27 with TRBJ1-5; possible D gene TRBD1, 6 bases. Germline V gene data show CDR1 as MNHEY and CDR2 as SMNVEV (reference sequence). Deletions cut 7 bases from V and 4 bases from J, with 17 bases between. The CDR3 runs 15 residues. The DNA of the CDR3 is TGTGCCAGCACCCAGGCGGGAAGGGGGAATCAGCCCCAGCATTTT. It translates to CASTQAGRGNQPQHF.